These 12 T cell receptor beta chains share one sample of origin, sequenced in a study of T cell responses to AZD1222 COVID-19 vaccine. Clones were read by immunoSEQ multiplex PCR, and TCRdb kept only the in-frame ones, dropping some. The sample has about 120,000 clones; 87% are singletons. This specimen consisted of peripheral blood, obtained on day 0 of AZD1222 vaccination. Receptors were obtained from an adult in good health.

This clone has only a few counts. CDR3 coding DNA: TGTGCCACCAGCAGAGATCAGACAGGGTCAGATACGCAGTATTTT. Amino acid sequence: CATSRDQTGSDTQYF. The rearrangement links TRBV15 to TRBJ2-3; 7 bases match TRBD1. J was trimmed by 4 bases and V by 0 bases; bases with no gene match: 4. The length of the CDR3 is 15 residues. Germline values: CDR1 LNHNV, CDR2 YYDKDF (reference sequence).

The CDR3 nucleotides are TGCACCAGCAGCCAAGATCCGGGACAGGGGGAGAGGTTTGGGAATCAGCCCCAGCATTTT. Translation gives CTSSQDPGQGERFGNQPQHF. The genes are TRBV1 and TRBJ1-5; the tabulated D call, TRBD1, remains unverified against the DNA. TRBV1 represents a pseudogene. The CDR3 consists of 20 residues.

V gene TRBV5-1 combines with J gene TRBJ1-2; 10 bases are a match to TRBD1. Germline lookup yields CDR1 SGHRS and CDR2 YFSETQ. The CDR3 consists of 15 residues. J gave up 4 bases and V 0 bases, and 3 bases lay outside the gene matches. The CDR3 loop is CASSLAGQGSYGYTF. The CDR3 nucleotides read TGCGCCAGCAGCTTGGCGGGACAGGGGTCCTATGGCTACACCTTC.

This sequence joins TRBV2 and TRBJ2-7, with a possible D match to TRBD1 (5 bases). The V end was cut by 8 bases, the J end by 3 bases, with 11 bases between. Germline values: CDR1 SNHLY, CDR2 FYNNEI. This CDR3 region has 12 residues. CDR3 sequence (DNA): TGTGCCAGCGGCAGGGTGAGCTACGAGCAGTACTTC. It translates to CASGRVSYEQYF.

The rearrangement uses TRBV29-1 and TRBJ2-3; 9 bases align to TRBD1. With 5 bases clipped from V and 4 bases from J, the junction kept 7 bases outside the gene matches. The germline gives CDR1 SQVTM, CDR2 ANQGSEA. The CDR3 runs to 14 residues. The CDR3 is CSVRGTGLADTQYF. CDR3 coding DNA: TGCAGCGTTCGAGGGACAGGGTTGGCAGATACGCAGTATTTT.

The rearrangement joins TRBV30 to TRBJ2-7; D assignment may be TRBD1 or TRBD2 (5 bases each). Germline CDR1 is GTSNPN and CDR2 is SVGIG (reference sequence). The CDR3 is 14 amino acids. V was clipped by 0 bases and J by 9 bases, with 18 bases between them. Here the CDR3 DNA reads TGTGCCTGGAGTGTACCGGGGCTTTACTCGGTGCAGTACTTC. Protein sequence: CAWSVPGLYSVQYF.

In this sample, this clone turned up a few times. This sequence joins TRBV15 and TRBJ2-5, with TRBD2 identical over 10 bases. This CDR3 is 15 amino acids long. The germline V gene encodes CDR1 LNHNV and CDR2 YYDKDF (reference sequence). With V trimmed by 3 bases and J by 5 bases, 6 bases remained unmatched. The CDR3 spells CATSSSSGGGETQYF. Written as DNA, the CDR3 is TGTGCCACCAGCAGTTCCAGCGGGGGGGGTGAGACCCAGTACTTC.

CDR3 nucleotide sequence: TGCGCCAGCAGCCAAGAACTGGGCTACACTGAAGCTTTCTTT. This encodes CASSQELGYTEAFF. The chain links TRBV4-1 to TRBJ1-1, with unresolved D. The V end was cut by 0 bases, the J end by 3 bases, with 8 bases between. CDR1 and CDR2 from the germline V gene are MGHRA and YSYEKL. The CDR3 loop spans 14 amino acids.

CDR3 DNA sequence: TGTGCCAGCAGCCGAGGGGGCTTGGTTCAGCCCCAGCATTTT. As protein: CASSRGGLVQPQHF. J is TRBJ1-5 and V is TRBV11-3; 7 bases are shared with TRBD1. This CDR3 comprises 14 residues. Germline V gene sequence: CDR1 SGHNT, CDR2 YENEEA. J lost 6 bases, V lost 5 bases, and 7 bases had no gene match.

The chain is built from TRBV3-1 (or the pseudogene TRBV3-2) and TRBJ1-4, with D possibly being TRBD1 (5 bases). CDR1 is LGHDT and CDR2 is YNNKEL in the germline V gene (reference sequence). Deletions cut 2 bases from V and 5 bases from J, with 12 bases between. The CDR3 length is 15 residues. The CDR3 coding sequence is TGTGCCAGCAGCCAAACCCCAGGGAACAATGAAAAACTGTTTTTT. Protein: CASSQTPGNNEKLFF.

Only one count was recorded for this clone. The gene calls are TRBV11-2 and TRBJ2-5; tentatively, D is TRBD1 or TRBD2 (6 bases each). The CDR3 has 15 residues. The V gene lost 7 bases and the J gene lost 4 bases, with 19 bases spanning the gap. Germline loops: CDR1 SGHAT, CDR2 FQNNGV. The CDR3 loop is CASTPTGAFRETQYF. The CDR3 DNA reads TGTGCCAGCACCCCGACGGGGGCCTTCAGAGAGACCCAGTACTTC.

Here the CDR3 reads CASSRTSGSSYNEQFF. The CDR3 nucleotides are TGTGCCAGCAGCCGGACTAGCGGTAGCTCCTACAATGAGCAGTTCTTC. This rearrangement joins TRBV7-6 to TRBJ2-1, with TRBD2 identical over 10 bases. Germline CDR1 is SGHVS and CDR2 is FNYEAQ. The CDR3 sequence is 16 residues long. Trimming removed 5 bases from V and 0 bases from J; junction bases left unmatched: 4.